A selection of T cell receptor beta chains follows, all from one sample in a study of regulatory T cells in long-lasting Graves disease. TCRdb re-derived calls from the multiplex PCR reads in MiXCR, one entry per CDR3 protein. Of around 450,000 distinct CDR3 sequences listed, 15% were seen once; the top ten hold 16%. This same sample was also taken into another study, of T cells in Graves' hyperthyroidism and ophthalmopathy.

The source material was peripheral blood mononuclear cells (PBMCs), sampled at new diagnosis, from a patient treated with antithyroid drugs. Every receptor here comes from a woman aged 30 to 39 with Graves disease. Each CDR3 is given with its conserved first and last residue. A D gene is named only where the DNA matches it firmly. The size of a clone is reported for some rows only, either as once, few or many, or as a class for expanded clones.

>TRBJ1-5|many|13|TRBV15|.
CATRSWGNQPQHF
TGTGCCACCAGGTCTTGGGGCAATCAGCCCCAGCATTTT
>TRBJ2-1|few|18|TRBV6-4|TRBD2
CASSDSIFPGLVCNEQFF
TGTGCCAGCAGTGACTCGATCTTTCCGGGACTAGTTTGCAATGAGCAGTTCTTC
>TRBJ2-1|.|13|TRBV18|TRBD1
CASSQRQGDEQFF
TGTGCCAGCTCACAAAGACAGGGAGATGAGCAGTTCTTC
>TRBJ2-1|.|14|TRBV24-1|.
CATSDFGGDNEQFF
TGTGCCACCAGTGATTTTGGCGGGGACAATGAGCAGTTCTTC
>TRBJ1-1|.|13|TRBV19|.
CASSNMPNTEAFF
TGTGCCAGTAGTAACATGCCCAACACTGAAGCTTTCTTT
>TRBJ2-5|.|14|TRBV9|TRBD2
CASSVGTSSETQYF
TGTGCCAGCAGCGTAGGGACTAGCTCGGAGACCCAGTACTTC
>TRBJ2-7|.|14|TRBV7-6|.
CASSLGTETYEQYF
TGTGCCAGCAGCTTAGGGACAGAAACCTACGAGCAGTACTTC
>TRBJ2-1|.|16|TRBV7-9|TRBD2
CASSLAWEGPYNEQFF
TGTGCCAGCAGCTTAGCGTGGGAGGGCCCATACAATGAGCAGTTCTTC
>TRBJ2-7|many|14|TRBV11-2|.
CASGEGSSSYEQYF
TGTGCCAGCGGGGAAGGCAGTAGCTCCTACGAGCAGTACTTC
>TRBJ1-2|.|13|TRBV18|.
CASSRGLNYGYTF
TGTGCCAGCTCTCGTGGACTGAACTATGGCTACACCTTC
>TRBJ2-7|few|12|TRBV28|.
CASSQGPREQYF
TGTGCCAGCAGCCAGGGGCCCCGAGAGCAGTACTTC
>TRBJ2-1|many|16|TRBV11-3|TRBD2
CASSLGGRASGNEQFF
TGTGCCAGCAGCTTAGGCGGGAGGGCCTCGGGCAATGAGCAGTTCTTC
>TRBJ2-2|few|18|TRBV27|TRBD2
CASKATGTSGNLGGELFF
TGTGCCAGCAAAGCTACGGGGACTAGCGGGAATCTAGGGGGGGAGCTGTTTTTT
>TRBJ2-5|many|13|TRBV7-9|.
CASSLVREETQYF
TGTGCCAGCAGCTTAGTGCGGGAAGAGACCCAGTACTTC
>TRBJ1-5|.|12|TRBV28|.
CASRAGPQPQHF
TGTGCCAGCAGGGCAGGTCCCCAGCCCCAGCATTTT
>TRBJ2-7|many|15|TRBV2|.
CASKERTNLSYEQYF
TGTGCCAGCAAGGAACGGACAAATCTCTCCTACGAGCAGTACTTC
>TRBJ2-1|.|19|TRBV18|TRBD2
CASSPDSPGLAGGYNEQFF
TGTGCCAGCTCACCAGACAGCCCCGGACTAGCGGGAGGGTACAATGAGCAGTTCTTC
>TRBJ2-3|.|17|TRBV7-9|TRBD2
CASSFQASGMGADTQYF
TGTGCCAGCAGCTTCCAGGCTAGCGGAATGGGCGCAGATACGCAGTATTTT
>TRBJ1-4|many|15|TRBV10-3|TRBD1
CAISNTQGSEEKLFF
TGTGCCATCAGTAATACACAGGGGTCTGAAGAAAAACTGTTTTTT
>TRBJ2-7|.|12|TRBV3-1|.
CASSQSRNEQYF
TGTGCCAGCAGCCAATCAAGGAACGAGCAGTACTTC
>TRBJ2-5|many|15|TRBV7-3|TRBD2
CASSVGLAGLETQYF
TGTGCCAGCAGCGTGGGACTAGCGGGACTGGAGACCCAGTACTTC
>TRBJ1-1|many|12|TRBV19|.
CASSILNTEAFF
TGTGCCAGTAGTATACTGAACACTGAAGCTTTCTTT
>TRBJ2-1|many|16|TRBV3-1|.
CASRGGGTISYNEQFF
TGTGCCAGCAGAGGCGGGGGCACGATCTCCTACAATGAGCAGTTCTTC
>TRBJ2-1|many|13|TRBV24-1|.
CATSDSSYNEQFF
TGTGCCACCAGTGATTCGAGTTACAATGAGCAGTTCTTC
>TRBJ2-3|many|17|TRBV2|TRBD2
CASSPQLAGVPTDTQYF
TGTGCCAGCTCACCCCAGCTAGCGGGAGTCCCTACAGATACGCAGTATTTT
>TRBJ2-1|.|13|TRBV20-1|TRBD2
CSAPLTSGRGFRF
TGCAGTGCGCCCCTGACTAGCGGGAGAGGGTTCCGCTTC
>TRBJ2-1|.|13|TRBV30|.
CAWSAGWVNEQFF
TGTGCCTGGAGTGCAGGCTGGGTTAATGAGCAGTTCTTC
>TRBJ2-7|.|14|TRBV4-1|.
CASSQARGSYEQYF
TGCGCCAGCAGCCAAGCCAGGGGCTCCTACGAGCAGTACTTC
>TRBJ2-1|many|17|TRBV12-3/TRBV12-4|.
CASSFNGAGSSYNEQFF
TGTGCCAGCAGTTTTAATGGGGCGGGAAGCTCCTACAATGAGCAGTTCTTC
>TRBJ2-3|few|15|TRBV20-1|TRBD2
CSARDLLAGLDTQYF
TGCAGTGCTAGAGACCTACTAGCGGGACTGGATACGCAGTATTTT
>TRBJ1-1|many|17|TRBV5-1|TRBD1
CASSLDLWDRVNTEAFF
TGCGCCAGCAGCTTGGATCTCTGGGACAGGGTGAACACTGAAGCTTTCTTT
>TRBJ2-5|few|16|TRBV20-1|TRBD2
CSASAPPAGSQETQYF
TGCAGTGCTTCCGCTCCCCCAGCGGGATCCCAAGAGACCCAGTACTTC
>TRBJ2-5|many|16|TRBV20-1|TRBD2
CSASRGSGSFRETQYF
TGCAGTGCTTCCCGGGGGAGCGGGAGCTTTAGGGAGACCCAGTACTTC
>TRBJ2-5|many|18|TRBV18|.
CASSLGIPDRRAQETQYF
TGTGCCAGCTCATTGGGAATACCAGACAGGAGGGCTCAAGAGACCCAGTACTTC
>TRBJ2-5|.|18|TRBV15|TRBD2
CATSVGGSVDMYQETQYF
TGTGCCACCAGCGTCGGGGGGAGCGTCGACATGTACCAAGAGACCCAGTACTTC
>TRBJ2-7|many|18|TRBV6-1|TRBD2
CASRGEGYSGRALGEQYF
TGTGCCAGCAGAGGGGAAGGGTACAGCGGGAGGGCTTTGGGGGAGCAGTACTTC
>TRBJ1-2|few|13|TRBV9|.
CASRGEGNYGYTF
TGTGCCAGCAGAGGAGAAGGCAACTATGGCTACACCTTC
>TRBJ1-1|many|14|TRBV24-1|TRBD1
CATSDPGTGSGAFF
TGTGCCACCAGTGATCCCGGGACAGGCTCCGGGGCTTTCTTT
>TRBJ1-2|many|15|TRBV6-1|TRBD1
CASSDGQGTNYGYTF
TGTGCCAGCAGTGACGGACAGGGGACTAACTATGGCTACACCTTC
>TRBJ2-2|.|16|TRBV7-6|.
CASSFRGGLGVGELFF
TGTGCCAGCAGCTTTCGCGGGGGCCTCGGGGTCGGGGAGCTGTTTTTT
>TRBJ2-7|.|14|TRBV7-9|.
CASSLMDIECEQYF
TGTGCCAGCAGCTTGATGGACATAGAATGCGAGCAGTACTTC
>TRBJ1-6|many|18|TRBV28|.
CASSCARVPKASDSPLHF
TGTGCCAGCAGTTGCGCCCGGGTCCCAAAAGCCAGTGACTCACCCCTCCACTTT
>TRBJ2-1|many|14|TRBV20-1|TRBD2
CSAFGLGEGNEQFF
TGCAGTGCTTTTGGACTAGGGGAAGGGAATGAGCAGTTCTTC
>TRBJ2-5|many|14|TRBV28|TRBD1
CASSHRGRQETQYF
TGTGCCAGCAGTCACAGGGGGCGCCAAGAGACCCAGTACTTC
>TRBJ1-2|many|15|TRBV12-3/TRBV12-4|TRBD1
CASSYRDRGGYGYTF
TGTGCCAGCAGCTACCGGGACAGGGGGGGCTATGGCTACACCTTC
>TRBJ2-7|few|12|TRBV29-1|.
CSVRYSRYEQYF
TGCAGCGTTCGGTACAGTCGCTACGAGCAGTACTTC
>TRBJ2-5|many|15|TRBV20-1|.
CSARNPDRPQETQYF
TGCAGTGCTAGAAACCCTGACAGGCCCCAAGAGACCCAGTACTTC
>TRBJ2-7|few|13|TRBV9|.
CASSVADGDEQYF
TGTGCCAGCAGCGTAGCGGACGGGGACGAGCAGTACTTC
>TRBJ1-2|many|12|TRBV18|.
CASSPPGYGYTF
TGTGCCAGCTCACCACCGGGTTATGGCTACACCTTC
>TRBJ2-1|few|13|TRBV5-1|TRBD2
CASSLEAFSGEFF
TGCGCCAGCAGCTTGGAGGCTTTCAGCGGGGAGTTCTTC
>TRBJ2-1|.|14|TRBV29-1|TRBD2
CSALLAGPYNEQFF
TGCAGCGCCTTACTAGCGGGGCCTTACAATGAGCAGTTCTTC
>TRBJ2-7|.|14|TRBV19|.
CASSMQGFAYEQYF
TGTGCCAGTAGTATGCAGGGGTTCGCCTACGAGCAGTACTTC
>TRBJ2-5|many|11|TRBV30|.
CAWRDLETQYF
TGTGCCTGGCGGGACTTAGAGACCCAGTACTTC
>TRBJ2-3|many|16|TRBV28|TRBD2
CASSSLFSGRTDTQYF
TGTGCCAGCAGTTCCCTATTTAGCGGGAGGACAGATACGCAGTATTTT